This T cell receptor (beta chain) was documented in a study of blood T cell repertoires in COVID-19. Study information: Collection of acute and convalescent COVID-19 samples took place in the United States, Italy and Spain. PBMCs, B-cell-depleted T cells, or T cells were the source of the cDNA or gDNA that made up the material.

The length of the CDR3 is 12 residues. Germline V gives CDR1 MGHDK, CDR2 SYGVNS. Trimming took off 4 bases at V and 7 bases at J, with 10 bases between the two ends. Per the original data handling: Amplified reference gene primers provided the basis for estimating nucleated cell counts. Assay used: immunoSEQ multiplex PCR; TCRdb lists only in-frame clones, some missing. V and J calls plus clone size are reproduced from that table; the DNA served to infer D and trimming. The sample records about 230,000 clones, less than 85% being singletons. This clone came up a few times. The chain combines TRBV25-1 with TRBJ1-1, with a possible D match to TRBD1 (6 bases). Source material: peripheral blood. The clonotype originates from a woman in her 70s with active or convalescent COVID-19. CDR3 DNA: TGTGCCAGCAGTGGGGGGCGGTTTGAAGCTTTCTTT. Translated: CASSGGRFEAFF.